This TCR beta chain derives from a study of T cells expressing NK-cell markers. On the study more broadly: Sorted CD3+CD56+NKG2C+, CD3+CD56+NKG2C- and CD3+CD56-NKG2C+ T-cell subsets were beta-chain profiled.

CDR3 length equals 15 residues. From germline, CDR1 is LGHNT and CDR2 FRNRAP. For each CDR3 protein, TCRdb gives one entry from its re-call of the 5' RACE reads, without DNA. This sample's table reports 500,000 or so distinct CDR3 sequences. The sequenced sample was blood T cells: a sorted CD56 or NKG2C T cell subset, CD4+ or CD8+ T cells, or bulk PBMC T cells (not recorded which). The chain carries TRBV12-5 and TRBJ2-1. This TCR was sampled from a man between 18 and 29 years old in good health. This CDR3 reads CASGLAVNSYNEQFF.